One sample yielded the 21 T cell receptor beta chains listed below, sequenced in a study of blood T cell repertoires in COVID-19. Libraries were prepared by immunoSEQ multiplex PCR; TCRdb keeps only in-frame clonotypes and omits some of them. Of about 140,000 clones in the sample, 84% were seen once. Sequencing was done on a sample of PBMCs or T cells enriched from blood (not recorded which). The receptor source for this set is a woman between 18 and 29 years old who had been exposed to COVID-19.

J is TRBJ2-3 and V is TRBV5-4; 11 bases map to TRBD2. Trimming at V came to 4 bases and at J to 5 bases, leaving 18 bases not matched to a gene. CDR1 and CDR2 (germline): SGHNT, YYREEE (reference sequence). The CDR3 has 19 residues. CDR3 region: CASSTDVTSGTPLGDTQYF. CDR3 nucleotide sequence: TGTGCCAGCAGCACGGACGTGACTAGCGGGACCCCCTTGGGAGATACGCAGTATTTT.

The rearrangement joins TRBV29-1 to TRBJ2-7, with TRBD1 as a possible D gene (5 bases). This CDR3 is built from 15 residues. The germline CDR1 and CDR2 sequences are SQVTM and ANQGSEA. The V end was cut by 0 bases, the J end by 0 bases, with 12 bases between. Written as DNA, the CDR3 is TGCAGCGTTGAAGATCGGGTAGGGGACTCCTACGAGCAGTACTTC. This encodes CSVEDRVGDSYEQYF.

Worth noting for this clone: Compared with germline, one end of the junction differs, possibly owing to a read error. V and J are TRBV30 and TRBJ2-5, with 13 bases aligning to TRBD2. Germline loops: CDR1 GTSNPN, CDR2 SVGIG (reference sequence). The CDR3 sequence is 17 residues long. In DNA form, the CDR3 reads TGTGCCTGGGGTGTGGGCCTTCGGACTAGCGGGAGTGGGACCCAGTACTTC. Amino acid sequence: CAWGVGLRTSGSGTQYF.

The rearrangement joins TRBV4-2 to TRBJ2-7; a weak D match, TRBD2 (6 bases). Germline CDR1 LGHNA, CDR2 YNFKEQ. This CDR3 is built from 15 residues. Trimming took 1 base from V and 4 from J, leaving 14 bases between them. The CDR3 here is CASSQATGVGYEQYF. The CDR3 nucleotides read TGTGCCAGCAGCCAAGCAACGGGAGTAGGGTACGAGCAGTACTTC.

This CDR3 reads CASGLAGGVREQFF. In DNA, the CDR3 is TGTGCCAGCGGACTAGCGGGAGGGGTTAGGGAGCAGTTCTTC. The genes are TRBV5-4 and TRBJ2-1, with 15 bases matching TRBD2. Germline V gene lookup returns CDR1 SGHNT and CDR2 YYREEE (reference sequence). This CDR3 is 14 amino acids long. Trimming cost V 7 bases and J 10 bases; bases outside gene matches: 6.

This sequence joins TRBV28 and TRBJ1-2; 8 nucleotides line up with TRBD1. Per the germline V gene, CDR1 is MDHEN and CDR2 is SYDVKM. The CDR3 loop spans 15 amino acids. V shed 4 bases and J 4 bases; nucleotides not matched to a gene: 8. Here the CDR3 reads CASSSRQGPFYGYTF. CDR3 DNA: TGTGCCAGCAGTTCCAGACAGGGGCCTTTCTATGGCTACACCTTC.

V and J are TRBV28 and TRBJ1-1, with a tentative D call TRBD1 (6 bases). Deletions cut 8 bases from V and 9 bases from J, with 22 bases between. The CDR3 is 14 residues long. Germline CDR1 reads MDHEN; CDR2 reads SYDVKM. This chain's CDR3 is CASGVWAGVWKAFF. CDR3 sequence (DNA): TGTGCCAGCGGGGTTTGGGCAGGGGTTTGGAAAGCTTTCTTT.

Here the CDR3 DNA reads TGTGCCAGCTCTTCTAGCGGGAGTTTGGGGACCGGGGAGCTGTTTTTT. Protein: CASSSSGSLGTGELFF. The chain joins TRBV11-3 to TRBJ2-2, with 10 bases matching TRBD2. V gave up 8 bases and J gave up 5 bases; unmatched junction bases: 11. Germline lookup yields CDR1 SGHNT and CDR2 YENEEA. This CDR3 spans 16 amino acids.

The rearrangement joins TRBV28 to TRBJ2-4; possibly TRBD1 for D (6 bases). CDR3 length: 16 amino acids. Germline V gene lookup returns CDR1 MDHEN and CDR2 SYDVKM. Between the trimmed V and J ends, which lost 6 bases and 7 bases, there was a span of 22 bases. This CDR3 is CASRISLQGVGNIQYF. DNA of the CDR3: TGTGCCAGCAGAATTAGTCTACAGGGAGTCGGGAACATTCAGTACTTC.

The CDR3: CASTPWGQGDSPLHF. CDR3 bases: TGTGCCAGCACCCCCTGGGGGCAGGGGGATTCACCCCTCCACTTT. J is TRBJ1-6 and V is TRBV28, with 7 bases identical to TRBD1. With V trimmed by 7 bases and J by 8 bases, 11 bases remained unmatched. This CDR3 comprises 15 residues. Looked up from germline, CDR1 is MDHEN and CDR2 is SYDVKM.

The CDR3, as DNA: TGCGCCAGCAGTGTAGACAGAGCTAACTATGGCTACACCTTC. Protein product: CASSVDRANYGYTF. The chain employs TRBV10-1 and TRBJ1-2, with D possibly TRBD1 on 5 matching bases. The germline V gene has CDR1 WNHNN and CDR2 SYGVQD (reference sequence). V was trimmed by 4 bases and J by 0 bases, leaving 9 bases between them. The CDR3 has 14 amino acids.

The chain has TRBV30 and TRBJ1-2; maybe TRBD1 (6 bases). V lost 0 bases, J lost 3 bases, and 17 bases lay in between. The CDR3 runs 16 residues. Germline lookup yields CDR1 GTSNPN and CDR2 SVGIG (reference sequence). The CDR3 nucleotides read TGTGCCTGGAGTGTACAGGGTAGGGATCGGGACTATGGCTACACCTTC. It codes for CAWSVQGRDRDYGYTF.

V is TRBV4-1 and J is TRBJ2-3, with 7 bases lining up with TRBD2. The CDR3 extends over 18 amino acids. Germline CDR1 and CDR2: MGHRA and YSYEKL. Trimming took 2 bases from V and 0 from J; bases not matched to a gene: 11. The CDR3 loop reads CASSQLGLVGYSTDTQYF. As DNA, the CDR3 is TGCGCCAGCAGCCAACTCGGACTAGTCGGATATAGCACAGATACGCAGTATTTT.

This chain uses TRBV5-1 with TRBJ1-6; tentative D call: TRBD1 (5 bases). The CDR3 contains 14 residues. V dropped 0 bases and J dropped 8 bases, with 9 bases sitting between them. Germline CDR1 is SGHRS and CDR2 is YFSETQ. The CDR3 DNA is TGCGCCAGCAGCTTGGACGTCAGGGATTCACCCCTCCACTTT. Amino acid sequence: CASSLDVRDSPLHF.

The DNA of the CDR3 is TGTGCCAGCAGGAGGACAGCGAACTATGGCTACACCTTC. Translated, it gives CASRRTANYGYTF. The rearrangement joins TRBV28 to TRBJ1-2, with D possibly TRBD1 on 6 matching bases. Trimming stripped 6 bases from V and 2 bases from J, with 10 bases between. The CDR3 length is 13 residues. Germline V gene sequence: CDR1 MDHEN, CDR2 SYDVKM.

The gene calls are TRBV7-6 and TRBJ2-1, with 8 positions matching TRBD2. V lost 6 bases, J lost 7 bases, and 8 bases stayed unmatched. The germline V gene encodes CDR1 SGHVS and CDR2 FNYEAQ. This CDR3 spans 14 amino acids. DNA for the CDR3: TGTGCCAGCAGGGAGGGACTAGAAAATAATGAGCAGTTCTTC. This codes for CASREGLENNEQFF.

The chain recombines TRBV7-9 with TRBJ1-1; 8 nucleotides match TRBD1. The CDR3 runs to 12 residues. Germline lookup yields CDR1 SEHNR and CDR2 FQNEAQ (reference sequence). Trimming cost V 6 bases and J 7 bases; bases outside gene matches: 4. The DNA for the CDR3 is TGTGCCAGCAGTCGACAGGGGAGTGAAGCTTTCTTT. This translates into CASSRQGSEAFF. Supplemented by reference TRBV7-9 and TRBJ1-1, the full variable domain reads DTGVSQNPRHKITKRGQNVTFRCDPISEHNRLYWYRQTLGQGPEFLTYFQNEAQLEKSRLLSDRFSAERPKGSFSTLEIQRTEQGDSAMYLCASSRQGSEAFFGQGTRLTVV.

The chain joins TRBV7-9 to TRBJ2-3, with TRBD1 as a possible D gene (5 bases). In germline, CDR1 is SEHNR, CDR2 FQNEAQ (reference sequence). Trimming took off 2 bases at V and 1 base at J, with 13 bases between the two ends. The CDR3 extends over 16 amino acids. The CDR3 sequence: CASSLRGWRGTDTQYF. In nucleotides, the CDR3 is TGTGCCAGCAGCTTAAGGGGCTGGCGAGGCACAGATACGCAGTATTTT.

This clone came up a few times. The rearrangement links TRBV25-1 to TRBJ2-1, with 9 positions matching TRBD1. The CDR3 sequence is 15 residues long. The J segment lost 8 bases and the V segment lost 6 bases, leaving 11 bases of the junction unmatched. Germline assignment: CDR1 MGHDK and CDR2 SYGVNS. The DNA of the CDR3 is TGTGCCAGCAGGCCCTGGACAGGGGAGGGGGATGAGCAGTTCTTC. It encodes CASRPWTGEGDEQFF.

The rearrangement joins TRBV7-2 to TRBJ1-4; maybe TRBD1 (6 bases). CDR1 is SGHTA, CDR2 FQGNSA, per germline. This CDR3 is 14 amino acids long. V was pared by 1 base and J by 5 bases, with 8 bases between. CDR3 loop: CASSLGGGNEKLFF. The CDR3 nucleotides are TGTGCCAGCAGCTTAGGTGGGGGCAATGAAAAACTGTTTTTT.

This chain joins TRBV24-1 and TRBJ1-3; D is unresolved. V lost 3 bases and J lost 1, with 3 bases in between. CDR1 and CDR2 (germline): KGHDR, SFDVKD. CDR3 size: 13 residues. The CDR3 protein is CATSDTSGNTIYF. The CDR3 region has the DNA TGTGCCACCAGTGATACTTCTGGAAACACCATATATTTT.